This passage covers 24 T cell receptor beta chains from one sample sequenced in a study of T cells after posttransplantation cyclophosphamide. This table comes from immunoSEQ multiplex PCR, and its TCRdb copy is limited to in-frame clones, with some not included. The sample has roughly 12,000 clones, around 90% seen once. Treatment was busulfan-fludarabine conditioning, a marrow graft, and cyclophosphamide on days +3 and +4. The sample here was PBMCs, taken after allogeneic stem cell transplant with posttransplant cyclophosphamide. The receptors derive from a female patient younger than 45 who received an allogeneic stem cell transplant from an unrelated donor, was CMV-positive, and had no GVHD. Certain T cells may be donor cells from the graft.

The chain carries TRBV6-5 and TRBJ1-2, with 7 bases fitting TRBD1. CDR1 is MNHEY, CDR2 SVGAGI, per germline. V lost 3 bases, J lost 8 bases, and 6 bases stayed unmatched. The CDR3 spans 13 residues. The CDR3 reads CASSYTRGFGYTF. As DNA, the CDR3 is TGTGCCAGCAGTTATACCAGGGGGTTCGGCTACACCTTC.

This clone was seen only once. The rearrangement links TRBV6-1 to TRBJ2-6, with D unresolved. This CDR3 has 17 amino acids. CDR1 MNHNS and CDR2 SASEGT come from the germline V gene. Trimming took 2 bases from V and 1 from J, leaving 12 bases between them. DNA for the CDR3: TGTGCCAGCAGTGAACGTCCTCCCGTGTCTGGGGCCAACGTCCTGACTTTC. Its translation is CASSERPPVSGANVLTF.

The V and J genes are TRBV27 and TRBJ2-3; D may be TRBD2 (5 bases). V was shortened by 5 bases and J by 1 base, with 10 bases between the two germline ends. Germline V lookup: CDR1 MNHEY, CDR2 SMNVEV (reference sequence). The CDR3 extends over 14 amino acids. CDR3 sequence: CASSGLSGTDTQYF. The DNA for the CDR3 is TGTGCCAGCAGTGGCCTTAGCGGCACAGATACGCAGTATTTT.

The V gene is TRBV9, the J gene TRBJ1-3; the D gene is possibly TRBD1 (5 bases). CDR3 length: 19 residues. V was trimmed by 0 bases and J by 1 base, leaving 20 bases between them. Germline assignment: CDR1 SGDLS and CDR2 YYNGEE. CDR3 coding DNA: TGTGCCAGCAGCGTAGTCTCACTGCGGGGGGAAGAATCTGGAAACACCATATATTTT. It encodes CASSVVSLRGEESGNTIYF.

The rearrangement uses TRBV7-8 and TRBJ1-1; the D gene is possibly TRBD1 (5 bases). Deletions cut 3 bases from V and 0 bases from J, with 8 bases between. This CDR3 region has 14 residues. From germline, CDR1 is SGHVS and CDR2 FQNEAQ. The CDR3 reads CASSLAGLNTEAFF. The DNA of the CDR3 is TGTGCCAGCAGCTTGGCAGGGTTGAACACTGAAGCTTTCTTT.

This chain connects TRBV18 to TRBJ2-7, with TRBD2 matching 10 bases. There are 16 residues in the CDR3. Germline lookup yields CDR1 KGHSH and CDR2 LQKENI. J gave up 5 bases and V 3 bases, and 10 bases lay outside the gene matches. For the CDR3, the DNA is TGTGCCAGCTCACCTACAGCTAGCGGGAGAAGGCACGAGCAGTACTTC. Protein sequence: CASSPTASGRRHEQYF.

The chain uses TRBV7-2 and TRBJ2-2; no clear D. The germline V gene has CDR1 SGHTA and CDR2 FQGNSA. The CDR3 runs to 17 residues. V was clipped by 1 base and J by 7 bases, with 19 bases between them. The CDR3 reads CASSLDSAKSPVGELFF. In DNA form, the CDR3 reads TGTGCCAGCAGCTTAGATTCTGCTAAATCCCCCGTCGGGGAGCTGTTTTTT. Variable domain in full (rest from reference TRBV7-2 and TRBJ2-2): GAGVSQSPSNKVTEKGKDVELRCDPISGHTALYWYRQSLGQGLEFLIYFQGNSAPDKSGLPSDRFSAERTGGSVSTLTIQRTQQEDSAVYLCASSLDSAKSPVGELFFGEGSRLTVL.

The chain uses TRBV28 and TRBJ1-4; D gene ambiguous. This CDR3 contains 13 residues. Trimming shortened V by 3 bases and J by 8 bases, and 10 bases separated the two germline ends. CDR1 is MDHEN and CDR2 is SYDVKM in the germline V gene. DNA for the CDR3: TGTGCCAGCAGTTTCACAGCCGAGGAAAAACTGTTTTTT. Translation: CASSFTAEEKLFF.

J is TRBJ1-5 and V is TRBV29-1, with D perhaps matching TRBD1 (5 bases). Trimming cost V 2 bases and J 3 bases, with 8 bases left between them. The CDR3 sequence is 13 residues long. The germline V gene encodes CDR1 SQVTM and CDR2 ANQGSEA. DNA for the CDR3: TGCAGCGTTGAACAGGGCTCCAATCAGCCCCAGCATTTT. As protein: CSVEQGSNQPQHF.

This clone was picked up a small number of times. The chain carries TRBV4-1 and TRBJ2-5; 13 bases are a match to TRBD2. V was clipped by 5 bases and J by 4 bases; unmatched bases: 10. The CDR3 has 17 amino acids. CDR1 is MGHRA, CDR2 YSYEKL, per germline. CDR3 region: CASSKLAGGIQGETQYF. The CDR3 DNA follows: TGCGCCAGCAGCAAACTAGCGGGGGGGATTCAGGGAGAGACCCAGTACTTC.

V usage is TRBV9 and J usage is TRBJ2-3, with 8 bases aligning to TRBD2. Germline lookup yields CDR1 SGDLS and CDR2 YYNGEE. This CDR3 contains 14 residues. The trim removed 2 bases at V and 5 bases at J, leaving 4 bases unmatched. DNA of the CDR3: TGTGCCAGCAGCGTCGGGGGGGCTATAGATACGCAGTATTTT. Encoded protein: CASSVGGAIDTQYF. The whole variable domain, filled in from reference TRBV9 and TRBJ2-3, reads DSGVTQTPKHLITATGQRVTLRCSPRSGDLSVYWYQQSLDQGLQFLIQYYNGEERAKGNILERFSAQQFPDLHSELNLSSLELGDSALYFCASSVGGAIDTQYFGPGTRLTVL.

V is TRBV18 and J is TRBJ2-3, with D unresolved. In germline, CDR1 is KGHSH, CDR2 LQKENI. CDR3 length: 15 amino acids. The V end was cut by 3 bases, the J end by 0 bases, with 10 bases between. Here the CDR3 reads CASSPWHTSTDTQYF. The CDR3 DNA is TGTGCCAGCTCACCTTGGCACACCAGCACAGATACGCAGTATTTT.

V is TRBV25-1 and J is TRBJ1-4; possible D gene TRBD1, 5 bases. V lost 1 base and J 6 bases, leaving 12 bases between the germline ends. The length of the CDR3 is 15 residues. Germline lookup yields CDR1 MGHDK and CDR2 SYGVNS. DNA of the CDR3: TGTGCCAGCAGTGAATCGGGGGGTGTTGATGAAAAACTGTTTTTT. Its translation: CASSESGGVDEKLFF.

There are a few counts of this clone. V gene TRBV2 combines with J gene TRBJ1-1; no firm D call. V shed 5 bases and J shed 1 base, with 8 bases lying between them. The CDR3 contains 13 residues. Germline loops: CDR1 SNHLY, CDR2 FYNNEI. The CDR3 bases are TGTGCCAGCAGTTGGGCCCCGAACACTGAAGCTTTCTTT. Translated, it gives CASSWAPNTEAFF.

This CDR3 is CSVEDPGTEAFF. In DNA, the CDR3 is TGCAGCGTTGAGGACCCGGGGACTGAAGCTTTCTTT. This chain uses TRBV29-1 with TRBJ1-1; no clear D. The CDR3 spans 12 residues. Germline CDR1 is SQVTM and CDR2 is ANQGSEA. V was cut by 3 bases and J by 5 bases, with 10 bases left in between. The whole variable domain, remainder taken from reference TRBV29-1 and TRBJ1-1, is SAVISQKPSRDICQRGTSLTIQCQVDSQVTMMFWYRQQPGQSLTLIATANQGSEATYESGFVIDKFPISRPNLTFSTLTVSNMSPEDSSIYLCSVEDPGTEAFFGQGTRLTVV.

J is TRBJ1-5 and V is TRBV5-6, with a possible D match to TRBD1 (5 bases). V dropped 1 base and J dropped 4 bases, with 15 bases sitting between them. CDR3 size: 16 residues. Germline V gene lookup returns CDR1 SGHDT and CDR2 YYEEEE. Here the CDR3 DNA reads TGTGCCAGCAGCTTGATACGGGGGGGGGTAAATCAGCCCCAGCATTTT. Encoded protein: CASSLIRGGVNQPQHF. The full variable domain, its missing parts supplied by reference TRBV5-6 and TRBJ1-5, is DAGVTQSPTHLIKTRGQQVTLRCSPKSGHDTVSWYQQALGQGPQFIFQYYEEEERQRGNFPDRFSGHQFPNYSSELNVNALLLGDSALYLCASSLIRGGVNQPQHFGDGTRLSIL.

V and J are TRBV5-1 and TRBJ2-7; the match to TRBD2 covers 13 bases. Germline V CDR1 and CDR2: SGHRS, YFSETQ. The J segment lost 4 bases and the V segment lost 2 bases, leaving 3 bases of the junction unmatched. The CDR3 runs 15 residues. The CDR3 DNA sequence: TGCGCCAGCAGCTTTGTGACTAGCGGGGGGTACGAGCAGTACTTC. Encoded protein: CASSFVTSGGYEQYF. The complete variable domain, with remaining parts taken from reference TRBV5-1 and TRBJ2-7, reads KAGVTQTPRYLIKTRGQQVTLSCSPISGHRSVSWYQQTPGQGLQFLFEYFSETQRNKGNFPGRFSGRQFSNSRSEMNVSTLELGDSALYLCASSFVTSGGYEQYFGPGTRLTVT.

The sample holds a few counts of this clone. The genes are TRBV5-1 and TRBJ1-2; weak D call: TRBD1 (6 bases). Trimming cost V 5 bases and J 4 bases, with 12 bases left between them. Germline CDR1 reads SGHRS; CDR2 reads YFSETQ. CDR3 size: 13 residues. The CDR3 DNA reads as TGCGCCAGCAGTTGGGACAAGGCCTATGGCTACACCTTC. Amino acids: CASSWDKAYGYTF.

The V and J genes are TRBV7-9 and TRBJ2-3, with D possibly TRBD1 on 5 matching bases. V dropped 5 bases and J dropped 6 bases, with 12 bases sitting between them. This CDR3 has 13 residues. Per the germline V gene, CDR1 is SEHNR and CDR2 is FQNEAQ (reference sequence). The CDR3 region is CASSPSRVDTQYF. The CDR3 nucleotides read TGTGCCAGCAGCCCCTCCAGGGTGGATACGCAGTATTTT.

This chain links TRBV5-1 with TRBJ1-2; D possibly corresponds to TRBD1 (6 bases). CDR3 length: 13 amino acids. V was clipped by 2 bases and J by 6 bases, with 11 bases between them. From germline, CDR1 is SGHRS and CDR2 YFSETQ. CDR3 sequence: CASSLPTGHGYTF. CDR3 nucleotide sequence: TGCGCCAGCAGCTTACCGACAGGTCATGGCTACACCTTC.

CDR3 DNA sequence: TGTGCCAGCAGCGTAGATAGTGGGTTCGGGCAGCCCCAGCATTTT. As protein: CASSVDSGFGQPQHF. V and J are TRBV9 and TRBJ1-5; the D is unclear. Germline-derived CDR1 and CDR2 are SGDLS and YYNGEE. V was pared by 0 bases and J by 7 bases, with 14 bases between. CDR3 length equals 15 residues.

The chain employs TRBV27 and TRBJ2-1; possible D gene TRBD2, 5 bases. The CDR3 covers 12 residues. Germline loops: CDR1 MNHEY, CDR2 SMNVEV (reference sequence). Trimming stripped 5 bases from V and 8 bases from J, with 10 bases between. The CDR3 DNA is TGTGCCAGCAGTAGGCTAGCCGATGAGCAGTTCTTC. Protein: CASSRLADEQFF.

The rearrangement uses TRBV28 and TRBJ2-7, with 7 bases aligning to TRBD1. Germline V lookup: CDR1 MDHEN, CDR2 SYDVKM. The J segment lost 3 bases and the V segment lost 9 bases, leaving 5 bases of the junction unmatched. The CDR3 loop spans 12 amino acids. This chain's CDR3 is CASRDSFYEQYF. For the CDR3, the DNA is TGTGCCAGTCGGGACAGTTTCTACGAGCAGTACTTC.

The rearrangement links TRBV30 to TRBJ2-1, with 9 bases identical to TRBD2. The V gene end was trimmed by 3 bases and the J gene end by 10 bases; junction bases not matched to a gene: 4. The CDR3 has 12 amino acids. Germline V gene data show CDR1 as GTSNPN and CDR2 as SVGIG (reference sequence). CDR3 in DNA: TGTGCCTGGAGCCAAGCGGGAGGAGAGCAGTTCTTC. Translating gives CAWSQAGGEQFF.